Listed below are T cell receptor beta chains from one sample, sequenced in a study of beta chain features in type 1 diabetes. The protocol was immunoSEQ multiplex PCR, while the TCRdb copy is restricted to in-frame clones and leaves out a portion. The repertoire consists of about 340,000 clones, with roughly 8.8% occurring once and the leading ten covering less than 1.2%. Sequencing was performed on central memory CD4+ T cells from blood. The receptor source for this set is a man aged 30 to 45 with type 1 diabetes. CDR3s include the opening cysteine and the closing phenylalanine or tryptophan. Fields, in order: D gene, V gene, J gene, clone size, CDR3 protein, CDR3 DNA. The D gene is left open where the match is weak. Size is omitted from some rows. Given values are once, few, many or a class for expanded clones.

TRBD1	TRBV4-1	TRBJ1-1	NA	CASATDRGKPYREAFF	TGCGCCAGCGCTACCGACAGGGGGAAACCATATCGGGAAGCTTTCTTT
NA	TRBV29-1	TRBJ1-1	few	CSVGQRNTEAFF	TGCAGCGTTGGGCAGCGGAACACTGAAGCTTTCTTT
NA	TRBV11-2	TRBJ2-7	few	CASSREGSGTALSEQYF	TGTGCCAGCAGCCGAGAAGGGTCGGGGACCGCCCTTAGCGAGCAGTACTTC
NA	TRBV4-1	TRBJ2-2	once	CASSQDLSGAGTGELFF	TGCGCCAGCAGCCAAGATTTATCGGGGGCTGGGACCGGGGAGCTGTTTTTT
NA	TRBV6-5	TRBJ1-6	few	CATTLEPGINSPLHF	TGTGCCACCACTCTCGAGCCAGGAATTAATTCACCCCTCCACTTT
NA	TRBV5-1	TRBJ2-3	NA	CASSSTGFSTDTQYF	TGCGCCAGCAGCTCAACAGGGTTCAGCACAGATACGCAGTATTTT
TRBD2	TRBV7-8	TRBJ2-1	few	CASSLTLAVYNEQFF	TGTGCCAGCAGCTTAACACTAGCGGTTTACAATGAGCAGTTCTTC
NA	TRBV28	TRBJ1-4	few	CASTLGGQREKLFF	TGTGCCAGCACCCTCGGGGGGCAGAGGGAAAAACTGTTTTTT
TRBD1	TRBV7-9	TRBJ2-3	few	CASSFTGGSTDTQYF	TGTGCCAGCAGCTTTACAGGGGGAAGCACAGATACGCAGTATTTT
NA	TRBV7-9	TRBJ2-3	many	CASTLDRTRTDTQYF	TGTGCCAGCACCCTAGACAGGACTCGCACAGATACGCAGTATTTT
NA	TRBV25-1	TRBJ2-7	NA	CATEPVAGTYEQYF	TGTGCCACCGAACCAGTGGCAGGGACCTACGAGCAGTACTTC
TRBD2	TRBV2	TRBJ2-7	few	CASSESGGSSYEQYF	TGTGCCAGCAGTGAAAGCGGGGGGTCCTCCTACGAGCAGTACTTC
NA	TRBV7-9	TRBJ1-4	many	CASSTFGGDEKLFF	TGTGCCAGCAGCACCTTCGGGGGGGATGAAAAACTGTTTTTT
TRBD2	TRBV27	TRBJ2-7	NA	CASSLRGGPYEQYF	TGTGCCAGCAGTCTGCGGGGGGGACCCTACGAGCAGTACTTC
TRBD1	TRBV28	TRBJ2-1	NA	CASSTQGQGAGNEQFF	TGTGCCAGCAGCACCCAGGGACAGGGGGCAGGAAATGAGCAGTTCTTC
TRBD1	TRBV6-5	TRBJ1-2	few	CASSYQGASDGYTF	TGTGCCAGCAGTTACCAGGGGGCTTCAGATGGCTACACCTTC
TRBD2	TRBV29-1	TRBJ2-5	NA	CSAGPSGASETQYF	TGCAGCGCTGGCCCGAGCGGGGCATCGGAGACCCAGTACTTC